These 31 T cell receptor beta chains share one sample of origin, sequenced in a study of human T cells and chemical hapten exposure. TCRdb re-called the RACE reads through MiXCR, storing one row per CDR3 protein. The repertoire holds around 250,000 distinct CDR3 sequences, with 7.5% to 9% as singletons. As to time point: pre-sensitization, week 0. Treatment of the sample: therapeutic diphenylcyclopropenone sensitization with weekly scalp DPC. The material sequenced was whole blood, taken in connection with sensitization to the hapten diphenylcyclopropenone (DPC). All receptors derive from a woman between 40 and 55 years old with alopecia areata. Some clones in this sample may be carry-over from other donors' samples.

This clonotype occurred many times. The chain carries TRBV7-2 and TRBJ2-5; TRBD2 matches at 7 bases. Germline CDR1 reads SGHTA; CDR2 reads FQGNSA. This CDR3 has 15 residues. V shed 3 bases and J 5 bases; nucleotides not matched to a gene: 9. The CDR3 protein is CASSFAGGGGETQYF. Written as DNA, the CDR3 is TGTGCCAGCAGCTTCGCTGGGGGGGGTGGCGAGACCCAGTACTTC.

V usage is TRBV10-3 and J usage is TRBJ1-1, with D unresolved. Between the trimmed V and J ends, which lost 3 bases and 4 bases, there was a span of 6 bases. Germline V gene lookup returns CDR1 ENHRY and CDR2 SYGVKD. The length of the CDR3 is 12 residues. CDR3 amino acids: CAISEGPTEAFF. Written as DNA, the CDR3 is TGTGCCATCAGTGAAGGGCCCACTGAAGCTTTCTTT.

In its sample, this clonotype was seen a few times. The J gene is TRBJ2-5, the V gene TRBV6-5; unclear D gene. Germline-derived CDR1 and CDR2 are MNHEY and SVGAGI. The CDR3 contains 11 residues. V lost 6 bases, J lost 9 bases, and 11 bases lay in between. CDR3: CASSDEWAQYF. DNA for the CDR3: TGTGCCAGCAGCGACGAATGGGCCCAGTACTTC.

J is TRBJ1-4 and V is TRBV6-5; D may be TRBD1 (6 bases). Per germline, CDR1 MNHEY and CDR2 SVGAGI. V lost 6 bases and J lost 2, with 13 bases in between. This CDR3 comprises 15 residues. CDR3 protein: CASSEGGSTNEKLFF. The CDR3 DNA sequence: TGTGCCAGCAGCGAGGGGGGGAGCACTAATGAAAAACTGTTTTTT.

At least ten counts were recorded for this clonotype. CDR3 loop: CASLGQLDQPQHF. DNA of the CDR3: TGTGCCAGCCTGGGACAGCTCGATCAGCCCCAGCATTTT. The V and J genes are TRBV2 and TRBJ1-5; TRBD1 agrees at 7 bases. CDR1 is SNHLY, CDR2 FYNNEI, per germline. The junction had 6 bases not matched to a gene; V was cut back by 8 bases and J by 5 bases. CDR3 size: 13 residues.

The chain couples TRBV7-2 to TRBJ1-3; D is possibly TRBD1 (6 bases). This CDR3 is built from 15 residues. Trimming cost V 5 bases and J 2 bases, with 13 bases left between them. CDR1 and CDR2 from the germline V gene are SGHTA and FQGNSA. The CDR3 is CASSEDRITGNTIYF. Written as DNA, the CDR3 is TGTGCCAGCAGCGAAGACAGGATTACTGGAAACACCATATATTTT.

This clonotype was counted a few times. The CDR3 DNA follows: TGCGCCAGCAGCTCTGGACAGGGATACAATGAGCAGTTCTTC. It specifies CASSSGQGYNEQFF. V is TRBV5-1 and J is TRBJ2-1; the match to TRBD1 covers 8 bases. Per germline, CDR1 SGHRS and CDR2 YFSETQ. Trimming cost V 3 bases and J 4 bases; bases outside gene matches: 3. The CDR3 consists of 14 residues.

The chain combines TRBV5-4 with TRBJ2-5; D call uncertain. Looked up from germline, CDR1 is SGHNT and CDR2 is YYREEE (reference sequence). V was cut by 2 bases and J by 5 bases, with 16 bases left in between. The CDR3 length is 15 residues. CDR3: CASSFSLAASETQYF. In DNA form, the CDR3 reads TGTGCCAGCAGCTTTTCTTTGGCAGCAAGCGAGACCCAGTACTTC.

V usage is TRBV18 and J usage is TRBJ2-1; TRBD2 matches 12 bases. CDR1 is KGHSH, CDR2 LQKENI, per germline. After removal of 6 bases from V and 8 bases from J, the junction contained 8 bases not matched to a gene. There are 15 residues in the CDR3. CDR3 loop: CASSQGLAGLDEQFF. In DNA form, the CDR3 reads TGTGCCAGCTCTCAAGGACTAGCGGGACTTGATGAGCAGTTCTTC.

This clonotype has a count of ten or more. This sequence joins TRBV28 and TRBJ2-7; the D is unclear. Trimming shortened V by 5 bases and J by 7 bases, and 12 bases separated the two germline ends. CDR3 length: 12 residues. Germline V lookup: CDR1 MDHEN, CDR2 SYDVKM. The CDR3 here is CASSGQRWEQYF. The DNA of the CDR3 is TGTGCCAGCAGTGGTCAACGTTGGGAGCAGTACTTC.

J is TRBJ2-1 and V is TRBV20-1; no definite D call. The CDR3 runs to 11 residues. Germline values: CDR1 DFQATT, CDR2 SNEGSKA (reference sequence). V was trimmed by 1 base and J by 13 bases, leaving 11 bases between them. As DNA, the CDR3 is TGCAGTGCTAGAGGTAGCCCCCCCCAGTTCTTC. It codes for CSARGSPPQFF.

This clonotype occurred a few times. The chain employs TRBV29-1 and TRBJ2-3; no reliable D call. This CDR3 is built from 13 residues. The V and J ends lost 4 bases and 5 bases respectively, with 13 bases between them. From germline, CDR1 is SQVTM and CDR2 ANQGSEA. Here the CDR3 DNA reads TGCAGCGTTGTCTCGAGATTGGGAGATACGCAGTATTTT. Translating it yields CSVVSRLGDTQYF.

This clonotype has a single count. This rearrangement joins TRBV10-3 to TRBJ2-7; 7 bases align to TRBD1. V lost 5 bases, J lost 5 bases, and 9 bases stayed unmatched. This CDR3 spans 14 amino acids. Germline CDR1 is ENHRY and CDR2 is SYGVKD. The chain's CDR3 is CAISSRTGENEQYF. The CDR3 nucleotides are TGTGCCATCAGTTCTCGGACAGGAGAGAACGAGCAGTACTTC.

This clonotype has just a few counts. CDR3 amino acids: CSAIAYEQYF. In nucleotides, the CDR3 is TGCAGTGCTATCGCCTACGAGCAGTACTTC. The rearrangement links TRBV20-1 to TRBJ2-7, with D uncertain. V lost 4 bases and J 2 bases, leaving 3 bases between the germline ends. Germline CDR1 reads DFQATT; CDR2 reads SNEGSKA (reference sequence). The CDR3 extends over 10 amino acids.

This clonotype came up a few times. The chain carries TRBV6-5 and TRBJ1-3; TRBD1 matches 7 bases. The CDR3 spans 18 residues. Germline V gene data show CDR1 as MNHEY and CDR2 as SVGAGI. V lost 0 bases to trimming and J lost 0 bases; unmatched junction nucleotides: 8. In DNA, the CDR3 is TGTGCCAGCAGTTACTCCCGGGACAGTTATCACTCTGGAAACACCATATATTTT. Translating it yields CASSYSRDSYHSGNTIYF.

In its sample, this clonotype was seen many times. This chain uses TRBV7-9 with TRBJ1-2; weak D call: TRBD1 (6 bases). The V gene lost 4 bases and the J gene lost 4 bases, with 19 bases spanning the gap. The CDR3 covers 16 residues. Germline V CDR1 and CDR2: SEHNR, FQNEAQ (reference sequence). The CDR3 here is CASSSTSSRGSYGYTF. DNA of the CDR3: TGTGCCAGCAGCTCTACCTCAAGCAGGGGTAGCTATGGCTACACCTTC.

This chain uses TRBV7-2 with TRBJ1-1; D uncertain. V gave up 6 bases and J gave up 1 base, with 9 bases separating them. Germline loops: CDR1 SGHTA, CDR2 FQGNSA. The CDR3 sequence is 13 residues long. CDR3 DNA sequence: TGTGCCAGCAGTACATCAGGGAACACTGAAGCTTTCTTT. Translation: CASSTSGNTEAFF.

This clonotype has only a few counts. V and J are TRBV28 and TRBJ2-1; TRBD1 agrees at 9 bases. The germline CDR1 and CDR2 sequences are MDHEN and SYDVKM. Trimming at V came to 4 bases and at J to 1 base, leaving 14 bases not matched to a gene. There are 19 residues in the CDR3. The CDR3 sequence is CASSSNRDRAPRSYNEQFF. The CDR3 bases are TGTGCCAGCAGTTCCAACCGGGACAGGGCACCCCGTTCCTACAATGAGCAGTTCTTC.

J is TRBJ2-1 and V is TRBV28; 12 nucleotides agree with TRBD2. This CDR3 has 15 amino acids. J gave up 4 bases and V 6 bases, and 4 bases lay outside the gene matches. Germline V gives CDR1 MDHEN, CDR2 SYDVKM. The CDR3 DNA sequence: TGTGCCAGCAGGGCTGGACTAGCGGGGTACAATGAGCAGTTCTTC. Its protein product is CASRAGLAGYNEQFF.

This clonotype was seen a few times. V gene TRBV20-1 combines with J gene TRBJ1-4; TRBD1 might be the D (6 bases). Germline values: CDR1 DFQATT, CDR2 SNEGSKA (reference sequence). V was cut by 5 bases and J by 4 bases, with 14 bases left in between. The CDR3 runs to 14 residues. CDR3 sequence reads: CSAPAGQFNEKLFF. The CDR3 DNA follows: TGCAGTGCTCCCGCCGGACAGTTTAATGAAAAACTGTTTTTT.

The chain employs TRBV9 and TRBJ1-6; D not certain. The CDR3 is made up of 15 amino acids. CDR1 SGDLS and CDR2 YYNGEE come from the germline V gene. Trimming shortened V by 0 bases and J by 10 bases, and 14 bases separated the two germline ends. The CDR3 spells CASSVAEGSASPLHF. Here the CDR3 DNA reads TGTGCCAGCAGCGTAGCGGAGGGATCGGCGTCACCCCTCCACTTT.

Ten or more counts support this clonotype. The V gene is TRBV10-3, the J gene TRBJ1-1; no reliable D call. The CDR3 covers 13 residues. Germline values: CDR1 ENHRY, CDR2 SYGVKD. Trimming removed 6 bases from V and 3 bases from J, with 11 bases in between. The CDR3 loop is CAIRSDGYTEAFF. Here the CDR3 DNA reads TGTGCCATCAGATCGGACGGATACACTGAAGCTTTCTTT.

This chain connects TRBV7-9 to TRBJ2-4, with D possibly matching TRBD2 (6 bases). The CDR3 contains 17 residues. The germline V gene has CDR1 SEHNR and CDR2 FQNEAQ (reference sequence). The V end was cut by 1 base, the J end by 1 base, with 14 bases between. The CDR3 sequence: CASSLGPGDLAKNIQYF. As DNA, the CDR3 is TGTGCCAGCAGCTTAGGGCCGGGGGATTTGGCCAAAAACATTCAGTACTTC.

This clonotype showed up just once. A much more abundant neighbour one base away suggests this may be a read error. The chain is built from TRBV2 and TRBJ2-7; tentatively, D is TRBD2 (6 bases). CDR1 and CDR2 from the germline V gene are SNHLY and FYNNEI. V lost 6 bases to trimming and J lost 0 bases, with 12 bases between them. The CDR3 consists of 14 residues. For the CDR3, the DNA is TGTGCCAGCAGCCGCGACGGGGGCTCCTACGAGCAGTACTTC. It codes for CASSRDGGSYEQYF.

The chain recombines TRBV29-1 with TRBJ2-1, with 11 bases fitting TRBD1. Germline CDR1 SQVTM, CDR2 ANQGSEA. The V segment lost 4 bases and the J segment 7 bases; nucleotides outside the gene matches: 12. The CDR3 is made up of 16 amino acids. CDR3 nucleotide sequence: TGCAGCGTTGCCAGGTTCTCTGGACAGGGGGCAAATGAGCAGTTCTTC. Its protein is CSVARFSGQGANEQFF.

V usage is TRBV5-4 and J usage is TRBJ2-6; D remains ambiguous. Germline assignment: CDR1 SGHNT and CDR2 YYREEE (reference sequence). V was cut by 4 bases and J by 4 bases, with 9 bases left in between. This CDR3 comprises 14 residues. In DNA, the CDR3 is TGTGCCAGCAGCCCTAAGGCCGGGGCCAACGTCCTGACTTTC. It specifies CASSPKAGANVLTF.

The chain uses TRBV9 and TRBJ2-1, with D hard to call. The CDR3 loop spans 13 amino acids. Per the germline V gene, CDR1 is SGDLS and CDR2 is YYNGEE. The ends were cut back, 1 base at V and 7 bases at J, with 9 bases in the middle. CDR3 in amino acids: CASSVMPRNEQFF. CDR3 DNA: TGTGCCAGCAGCGTAATGCCCAGGAATGAGCAGTTCTTC.

In this sample, this clonotype turned up a few times. This rearrangement joins TRBV12-3 or TRBV12-4 to TRBJ1-3; D gene unclear. Trimming left V 3 bases short and J 2 bases short, with 11 bases between. This CDR3 is 15 amino acids long. The CDR3 DNA is TGTGCCAGCAGTTTTTCAAGGGAACCTGGAAACACCATATATTTT. Its translation: CASSFSREPGNTIYF.

This clonotype occurred a few times. This chain joins TRBV12-3 or TRBV12-4 and TRBJ1-1; D is perhaps TRBD1 (6 bases). The CDR3 is made up of 11 amino acids. Trimming cost V 0 bases and J 12 bases, with 8 bases left between them. CDR3 loop: CASSLAGGTFF. CDR3 sequence (DNA): TGTGCCAGCAGTTTAGCAGGGGGAACTTTCTTT.

This clonotype was picked up a small number of times. The J gene is TRBJ2-6, the V gene TRBV18; D may be TRBD1 (6 bases). Germline V CDR1 and CDR2: KGHSH, LQKENI. The CDR3 spans 16 residues. Trimming stripped 3 bases from V and 1 base from J, with 10 bases between. CDR3 amino acids: CASSPRGGSGANVLTF. The DNA of the CDR3 is TGTGCCAGCTCACCCAGGGGTGGGTCTGGGGCCAACGTCCTGACTTTC.

This clonotype showed up just a few times. The rearrangement uses TRBV7-9 and TRBJ1-2; D unresolved. Trimming shortened V by 5 bases and J by 4 bases, and 14 bases separated the two germline ends. There are 14 residues in the CDR3. Germline V gene lookup returns CDR1 SEHNR and CDR2 FQNEAQ (reference sequence). In DNA, the CDR3 is TGTGCCAGCAGCGCAGGACTGAGCGCCTATGGCTACACCTTC. Translating gives CASSAGLSAYGYTF.